This TCR beta chain came from a study of shared clonotypes between healthy human individuals (dated by TCRdb to the early 2020s). Regarding the study in general: The cohort included three men and two women between 18 and 49 years of age. Blood TCR repertoires of a handful of healthy adults were deeply sequenced to estimate repertoire size and the extent of clonotype sharing between individuals. For each donor, CD4 naive and CD4 memory were each given three plates, CD8 naive was given two plates, and CD8 memory was given one plate. To increase sequencing depth and limit assay-specific biases, TCR repertoire library preparation and sequencing were carried out by different laboratories using diverse techniques. Leukapheresis yielded between about 0.8 and 8.9 billion PBMCs per donor. Overall results and qualifications from the work: The genetic and exposure-history diversity represented was limited by the small number of donors. Incomplete sequencing was indicated by rarefaction of sorted-subset datasets, despite the large sequencing depth. Sharing across four donors was observed for roughly 5% of naive CD4, around 3.5% of naive CD8, about 2.3% of memory CD4, and about 0.38% of memory CD8 clonotypes. Sampling was restricted to blood, and TCR repertoires in tissue are likely to differ from TCR repertoires in blood. Based on pairwise subsampling, the degree of clonotype sharing among donors was expected to be affected by sequencing depth. Compared with non-shared clonotypes, the clonotypes found in all four sorted-subset donors had higher generation probabilities. Naive subsets generally had larger estimated clonotype richness than memory subsets did.

The donors were healthy, HIV-negative adults with no recently reported acute infections or vaccinations. All donors were Caucasian adults living in Nashville, Tennessee, USA. CD8 memory samples consisted of magnetically selected CD45RO+ cells combined with CCR7-negative CD45RA+ effector memory (TemRA) cells. Blood was obtained by leukapheresis, after which PBMCs were separated by Ficoll-Histopaque density gradient centrifugation and cryopreserved in liquid nitrogen vapor phase. Analytical flow cytometry was used to check the purity and quantity of each magnetically sorted T cell population. Genomic DNA was isolated from every sorted fraction and measured by UV absorbance on a Nanodrop 2000c. Of note for this clone: No cognate antigen has been identified for it. Base-call qualities are not available, and no considerably larger clone is one nucleotide away.

TCR CDR3 regions were amplified from genomic DNA by multiplex PCR using the deep immunoSEQ assay. Genomic DNA extracted from each cell subset was distributed evenly over all wells of several immunoSEQ 96-well plates, and each plate served as one replicate. For sorted subsets, each replicate PCR was loaded with 200 to 250 ng genomic DNA, equivalent to some 31,000 T cell genomes. The purified libraries were quantified using a Qubit 3.0 fluorometer, sized with a Bioanalyzer 2100, and then quantified again using the KAPA Library Quantification kit. A separate single-read 150-cycle Illumina NextSeq 550 flow cell was used to sequence each immunoSEQ 96-well plate. As for how the authors treated the data: The immunoSEQ output contained only junctional sequences without quality scores, so filtering could not match that applied to full-length reads. To assign V/J genes and CDR3, sequences were annotated using PyIR, a Python wrapper for IgBLAST v1.9, with IMGT germline references. Any read was removed if the V/J assignment was weak (E-value above 1e-6), the CDR3 was missing, or the read contained stop codons, out-of-frame junctions, or ambiguous translated residues. V3J clonotypes were defined as sequences sharing the same inferred V gene, J gene, and CDR3 amino acid sequence. Percentage overlap between repertoires was calculated by dividing the number of shared unique clonotypes by the size of the smaller repertoire. Three approaches were used to assess repertoire richness: RTK rarefaction, the Chao1 estimator, and Recon v2.1 estimates of unobserved clonotypes. Generation probabilities for all TCRbeta clonotypes obtained by the gDNA method from several donors were computed using OLGA. As stored in TCRdb, this immuneACCESS dataset retains in-frame rearrangements with V and J assigned. A fraction of the clones does not appear; measured against another copy, unresolved V genes explain less than half of the discrepancy, and the remainder lacks a known reason. V and J calls and clone size follow that table, whereas D and trimming were derived from the DNA. The sample contains 100,000 or so clones, 68% of them found a single time. Clones ranked in the top ten supply 24% of the sample.

Via the germline V gene (reference sequence), CDR1 is LNHNV and CDR2 YYDKDF. V trim: 2 bases; J trim: 6 bases; unmatched bases: 10. The CDR3 runs 16 amino acids, cysteine and phenylalanine included. The DNA shown is the 48-base CDR3, in frame from base 1. The receptor comes from a woman in her thirties in good health. This chain joins TRBV15 to TRBJ2-1, with 7 junctional bases fitting TRBD1. The material sequenced was memory CD8+ T cells sorted from blood. The sample's cell subset or site label, decoded: CD45RO+ cells pooled with CCR7-negative TemRA cells. The CDR3 in this case is CATSRPRTGGFNEQFF. At the DNA level, the sequence is TGTGCCACCAGCAGACCCCGGACAGGAGGCTTCAATGAGCAGTTCTTC.